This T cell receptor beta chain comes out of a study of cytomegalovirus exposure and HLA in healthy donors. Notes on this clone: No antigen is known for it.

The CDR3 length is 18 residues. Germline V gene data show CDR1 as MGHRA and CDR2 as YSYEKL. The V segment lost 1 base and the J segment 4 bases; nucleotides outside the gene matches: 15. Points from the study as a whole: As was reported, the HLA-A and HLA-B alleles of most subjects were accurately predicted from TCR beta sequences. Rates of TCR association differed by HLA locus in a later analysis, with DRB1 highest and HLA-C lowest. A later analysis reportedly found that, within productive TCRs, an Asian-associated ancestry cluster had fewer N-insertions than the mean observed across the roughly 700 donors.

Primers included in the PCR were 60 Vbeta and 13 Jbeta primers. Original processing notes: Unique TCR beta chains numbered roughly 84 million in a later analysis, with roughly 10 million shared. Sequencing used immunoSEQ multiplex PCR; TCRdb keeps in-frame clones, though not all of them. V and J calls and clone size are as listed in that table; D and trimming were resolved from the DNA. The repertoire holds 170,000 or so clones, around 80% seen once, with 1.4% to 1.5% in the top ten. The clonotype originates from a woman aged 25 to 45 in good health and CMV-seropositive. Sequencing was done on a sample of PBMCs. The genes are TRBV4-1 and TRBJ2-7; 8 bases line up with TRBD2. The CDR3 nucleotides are TGCGCCAGCAGCCAAGCCCCCCAGGGTAGCGGGATATCTTACGAGCAGTACTTC. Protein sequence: CASSQAPQGSGISYEQYF.